These 21 T cell receptor beta chains were all obtained from the same sample, sequenced in a study of spatial heterogeneity in lung cancer. TCRdb re-derived calls from the 5' RACE reads in MiXCR, one entry per CDR3 protein. The sample includes about 61,000 distinct CDR3 sequences, roughly 6.4% of them seen just once. Time point meaning: sample taken at primary tumor resection. The specimen comprised PBMCs, sampled at surgery. The receptors come from a female donor with early-stage non-small cell lung cancer.

The gene calls are TRBV12-3 or TRBV12-4 and TRBJ1-2; 7 nucleotides line up with TRBD1. The CDR3 contains 13 residues. The trim removed 5 bases at V and 4 bases at J, leaving 4 bases unmatched. CDR3: CASSPGTVYGYTF. CDR3 coding DNA: TGTGCCAGCAGTCCAGGGACAGTCTATGGCTACACCTTC.

Many counts were recorded for this clonotype. The V and J genes are TRBV12-3 or TRBV12-4 and TRBJ1-5; no reliable D call. The CDR3 spans 13 residues. Deletions cut 4 bases from V and 8 bases from J, with 12 bases between. The CDR3 nucleotides read TGTGCCAGCAGTTCCCAAATTAAGGAGCCCCAGCATTTT. It specifies CASSSQIKEPQHF.

Regarding this clonotype: This may be a read error: a much more frequent sequence differs by one nucleotide. The chain recombines TRBV18 with TRBJ1-1; 8 nucleotides match TRBD1. The V and J ends lost 8 bases and 6 bases, in that order; junction bases with no gene match: 5. Germline V gene lookup returns CDR1 KGHSH and CDR2 LQKENI. The CDR3 runs 12 residues. For the CDR3, the DNA is TGTGCCAGCATTACAGGGGGTCCTGAAGCTTTCTTT. Protein sequence: CASITGGPEAFF.

In its sample, this clonotype is medium-sized. The rearrangement links TRBV28 to TRBJ2-1; 7 bases align to TRBD2. CDR1 and CDR2 from the germline V gene are MDHEN and SYDVKM. CDR3 length equals 15 residues. Trimming cost V 1 base and J 0 bases; bases outside gene matches: 0. CDR3 nucleotide sequence: TGTGCCAGCAGTTTATCGGGGGGCTCCTACAATGAGCAGTTCTTC. Its translation: CASSLSGGSYNEQFF.

The chain carries TRBV20-1 and TRBJ2-3; 11 bases are shared with TRBD2. Germline trimming cut 6 bases from V and 4 bases from J; bases unmatched to any gene: 6. CDR1 DFQATT and CDR2 SNEGSKA come from the germline V gene (reference sequence). This CDR3 contains 14 residues. The CDR3 DNA follows: TGCAGTGCCACGACTAGCGGGGAGGCAGATACGCAGTATTTT. Translated, it gives CSATTSGEADTQYF.

The chain links TRBV11-2 to TRBJ2-3, with D perhaps given as TRBD1 or TRBD2 (6 bases each). Germline loops: CDR1 SGHAT, CDR2 FQNNGV. V lost 8 bases, J lost 5 bases, and 14 bases lay in between. There are 13 residues in the CDR3. The CDR3 DNA reads TGTGCCAGCGGATCGGGGGCGGGAGATACGCAGTATTTT. Residues: CASGSGAGDTQYF.

This clonotype was detected many times. V and J are TRBV6-5 and TRBJ1-3, with D possibly being TRBD1 (6 bases). This CDR3 is built from 14 residues. Deletions cut 8 bases from V and 4 bases from J, with 15 bases between. CDR1 MNHEY and CDR2 SVGAGI come from the germline V gene. CDR3 loop: CASSNRARGNTIYF. The CDR3 nucleotides are TGTGCCAGCTCCAACAGGGCTAGGGGAAACACCATATATTTT.

Ten or more counts support this clonotype. The V and J genes are TRBV27 and TRBJ2-3, with 13 bases that match TRBD2. Germline CDR1 is MNHEY and CDR2 is SMNVEV (reference sequence). The CDR3 length is 17 residues. The junction had 11 bases not matched to a gene; V was cut back by 6 bases and J by 5 bases. The CDR3 loop reads CASSPITSGRAGDTQYF. CDR3 DNA: TGTGCCAGCAGCCCAATTACTAGCGGGAGGGCGGGAGATACGCAGTATTTT.

This clonotype was seen ten or more times. This chain joins TRBV3-1 and TRBJ2-5; 10 nucleotides match TRBD2. Germline V CDR1 and CDR2: LGHDT, YNNKEL (reference sequence). Trimming at V came to 4 bases and at J to 5 bases, leaving 7 bases not matched to a gene. The CDR3 has 15 residues. The CDR3 protein is CASSLRSGRDETQYF. The DNA for the CDR3 is TGTGCCAGCAGCCTTCGGAGCGGGAGGGATGAGACCCAGTACTTC.

The chain joins TRBV20-1 to TRBJ2-3; D uncertain. Germline V gene data show CDR1 as DFQATT and CDR2 as SNEGSKA (reference sequence). V lost 3 bases and J 4 bases, leaving 8 bases between the germline ends. CDR3 length equals 12 residues. Here the CDR3 reads CSASSLADTQYF. The CDR3 DNA is TGCAGTGCTAGTAGCCTAGCAGATACGCAGTATTTT.

V and J are TRBV11-2 and TRBJ2-1, with 8 bases matching TRBD2. The germline V gene has CDR1 SGHAT and CDR2 FQNNGV. The CDR3 runs 18 residues. J gave up 1 base and V 5 bases, and 13 bases lay outside the gene matches. CDR3 DNA sequence: TGTGCCAGCAGCCTGAGAGTTGCGGGGGGCCTTTCCTACAATGAGCAGTTCTTC. The encoded protein is CASSLRVAGGLSYNEQFF.

Only a few counts were recorded for this clonotype. J is TRBJ2-3 and V is TRBV5-1, with TRBD1 matching 9 bases. The CDR3 loop spans 16 amino acids. Germline CDR1 reads SGHRS; CDR2 reads YFSETQ. Germline trimming cut 3 bases from V and 1 base from J; bases unmatched to any gene: 6. The CDR3 coding sequence is TGCGCCAGCAGCTCCGACAGGGGGTCGGGCACAGATACGCAGTATTTT. This encodes CASSSDRGSGTDTQYF.

This chain joins TRBV12-3 or TRBV12-4 and TRBJ1-5; 8 bases map to TRBD1. There are 15 residues in the CDR3. Trimming took 4 bases from V and 7 from J; bases not matched to a gene: 9. The CDR3 here is CASSSQGALGQPQHF. The CDR3 DNA follows: TGTGCCAGCAGTTCGCAGGGGGCTCTAGGACAGCCCCAGCATTTT.

The rearrangement uses TRBV5-4 and TRBJ2-2; 7 nucleotides line up with TRBD1. V shed 4 bases, J shed 0 bases, and the junction held 3 bases outside the gene matches. The CDR3 is made up of 15 amino acids. In germline, CDR1 is SGHNT, CDR2 YYREEE (reference sequence). This CDR3 reads CASSRDSPNTGELFF. CDR3 nucleotides: TGTGCCAGCAGCCGGGACAGTCCGAACACCGGGGAGCTGTTTTTT.

This clonotype was recorded at least ten times. The CDR3 is CASSLLRQGARIGYTF. DNA for the CDR3: TGTGCCAGCAGCCTCCTCCGACAGGGGGCGCGGATTGGCTACACCTTC. The chain employs TRBV7-8 and TRBJ1-2; 10 bases map to TRBD1. In germline, CDR1 is SGHVS, CDR2 FQNEAQ. V lost 5 bases to trimming and J lost 7 bases; unmatched junction nucleotides: 13. The CDR3 contains 16 residues. The full variable domain, its missing parts supplied by reference TRBV7-8 and TRBJ1-2, is GAGVSQSPRYKVAKRGQDVALRCDPISGHVSLFWYQQALGQGPEFLTYFQNEAQLDKSGLPSDRFFAERPEGSVSTLKIQRTQQEDSAVYLCASSLLRQGARIGYTFGSGTRLTVV.

This clonotype was seen many times. The chain joins TRBV12-3 or TRBV12-4 to TRBJ1-1, with a weak D call TRBD1 (6 bases). This CDR3 region has 14 residues. V lost 10 bases and J lost 0, with 15 bases in between. The DNA for the CDR3 is TGTGCCATCTCAAAGGGGGGATTGAACACTGAAGCTTTCTTT. Its protein product is CAISKGGLNTEAFF.

This clonotype was picked up many times. This chain uses TRBV28 with TRBJ2-7; 12 bases align to TRBD2. The germline V gene encodes CDR1 MDHEN and CDR2 SYDVKM. The CDR3 extends over 17 amino acids. Trimming removed 6 bases from V and 3 bases from J; junction bases left unmatched: 12. Written as DNA, the CDR3 is TGTGCCAGCAGCCGCCCTAGCGGGAGGGATTACAACTACGAGCAGTACTTC. It specifies CASSRPSGRDYNYEQYF.

The V gene is TRBV10-2, the J gene TRBJ1-5, with D perhaps TRBD1 (5 bases). The CDR3 has 13 amino acids. V was shortened by 4 bases and J by 7 bases, with 11 bases between the two germline ends. Germline CDR1 is WSHSY and CDR2 is SAAADI. The CDR3 nucleotides read TGCGCCAGCAGTGGCAGGGCTGGCCAGCCCCAGCATTTT. The encoded protein is CASSGRAGQPQHF.

The chain carries TRBV19 and TRBJ2-3; D may be TRBD2 (5 bases). This CDR3 region has 15 residues. V lost 4 bases and J lost 9, with 20 bases in between. CDR1 is LNHDA, CDR2 SQIVND, per germline (reference sequence). The CDR3 loop is CASSKDKSAGGTQYF. In DNA form, the CDR3 reads TGTGCCAGTAGTAAAGATAAGTCGGCGGGTGGGACGCAGTATTTT.

The chain uses TRBV3-1 and TRBJ1-4; no firm D call. V was cut by 1 base and J by 6 bases, with 9 bases left in between. The CDR3 length is 14 residues. Germline V gives CDR1 LGHDT, CDR2 YNNKEL (reference sequence). CDR3 nucleotides: TGTGCCAGCAGCCAAGGAACGGAGGATGAAAAACTGTTTTTT. Its protein product is CASSQGTEDEKLFF.

The chain has TRBV2 and TRBJ2-7; D perhaps matches TRBD2 (6 bases). Trimming removed 7 bases at V and 2 bases at J, with 15 bases between. Germline values: CDR1 SNHLY, CDR2 FYNNEI. There are 14 residues in the CDR3. In nucleotides, the CDR3 is TGTGCCAGCAAATCGGCGGGGTCTGCCTACGAGCAGTACGTC. As protein: CASKSAGSAYEQYV.